The 13 T cell receptor beta chains given below trace back to one sample, sequenced in a study of CD8+CD57+ T cells in acquired aplastic anemia. It was genomic DNA that served as the template for profiling TCR beta VDJ and CDR3. From the reads, TCRdb called clonotypes with MiXCR, one entry per CDR3 protein. This table has around 200,000 distinct CDR3 sequences, 48% appearing once. All patients picked for sequencing had shown, by flow cytometry, an expansion of CD8+CD57+ cells. Input material: sorted CD4+, CD8+, or CD8+CD57+ T cells (not recorded which) from PBMCs. These receptors all stem from a human donor with aplastic anemia.

This clonotype was detected once. The chain uses TRBV5-1 and TRBJ2-7; 10 bases are shared with TRBD1. The CDR3 spans 18 residues. The junction had 16 bases not matched to a gene; V was cut back by 4 bases and J by 3 bases. Germline CDR1 reads SGHRS; CDR2 reads YFSETQ. In DNA form, the CDR3 reads TGCGCCAGCAGCCTTCGTCCGGAGGACAGGGGGAATGGCTACGAGCAGTACTTC. It encodes CASSLRPEDRGNGYEQYF.

This chain joins TRBV20-1 and TRBJ2-1; D is perhaps TRBD1 (6 bases). V was pared by 0 bases and J by 4 bases, with 13 bases between. CDR1 is DFQATT and CDR2 is SNEGSKA in the germline V gene (reference sequence). This CDR3 region has 15 residues. For the CDR3, the DNA is TGCAGTGCTAGAGATAGGACAGTCTCTTACAATGAGCAGTTCTTC. Protein product: CSARDRTVSYNEQFF.

The chain is built from TRBV19 and TRBJ1-5, with D hard to call. CDR1 is LNHDA, CDR2 SQIVND, per germline (reference sequence). The CDR3 has 17 residues. V was shortened by 0 bases and J by 1 base, with 13 bases between the two germline ends. DNA for the CDR3: TGTGCCAGTAGTATAGATGGGAGGGTAAGAAGCAATCAGCCCCAGCATTTT. Protein product: CASSIDGRVRSNQPQHF.

The genes are TRBV19 and TRBJ2-1, with D tentatively TRBD1 (6 bases). This CDR3 has 15 amino acids. V was clipped by 9 bases and J by 0 bases, with 15 bases between them. The germline gives CDR1 LNHDA, CDR2 SQIVND (reference sequence). CDR3 sequence reads: CASHPGQSSYNEQFF. CDR3 in DNA: TGTGCCAGCCACCCGGGACAAAGCTCCTACAATGAGCAGTTCTTC.

This clonotype was observed many times. The chain employs TRBV7-8 and TRBJ2-7; D is ambiguous. With 1 base removed from V and 6 bases from J, the gap between germline ends came to 10 bases. The germline CDR1 and CDR2 sequences are SGHVS and FQNEAQ. The CDR3 length is 13 residues. CDR3 amino acids: CASSLGRSREQYF. CDR3 sequence (DNA): TGTGCCAGCAGCTTAGGAAGGAGTCGCGAGCAGTACTTC.

In this sample, this clonotype turned up many times. The V call is TRBV3-1, the J call TRBJ1-6; D gene ambiguous. The germline V gene has CDR1 LGHDT and CDR2 YNNKEL (reference sequence). V was clipped by 0 bases and J by 5 bases, with 8 bases between them. The CDR3 contains 15 residues. The CDR3 is CASSQESDHNSPLHF. CDR3 in DNA: TGTGCCAGCAGCCAAGAATCAGACCATAATTCACCCCTCCACTTT.

The chain uses TRBV20-1 and TRBJ1-1; no firm D call. This CDR3 has 9 residues. V gave up 5 bases and J gave up 11 bases, with 9 bases separating them. Germline lookup yields CDR1 DFQATT and CDR2 SNEGSKA (reference sequence). For the CDR3, the DNA is TGCAGTGCTCGGGATGGGGCTTTCTTT. It encodes CSARDGAFF.

The gene calls are TRBV19 and TRBJ1-1; no definite D call. V lost 4 bases and J lost 2, with 8 bases in between. Germline V CDR1 and CDR2: LNHDA, SQIVND (reference sequence). The CDR3 is 13 residues long. The DNA for the CDR3 is TGTGCCAGTAGTAGGCTCCTCAACACTGAAGCTTTCTTT. This codes for CASSRLLNTEAFF.

The chain carries TRBV10-2 and TRBJ2-3; 8 bases align to TRBD2. The CDR3 has 15 residues. The germline V gene encodes CDR1 WSHSY and CDR2 SAAADI. The J segment lost 3 bases and the V segment lost 7 bases, leaving 9 bases of the junction unmatched. This CDR3 reads CASKRPGLGTDTQYF. The CDR3 region has the DNA TGCGCCAGCAAGAGACCGGGACTAGGAACAGATACGCAGTATTTT.

This clonotype has ten or more counts. CDR3 nucleotide sequence: TGTGCCAGTATAAGTTCCCTCCCCGGGGAGCTGTTTTTT. Its protein product is CASISSLPGELFF. The V and J genes are TRBV19 and TRBJ2-2; no firm D call. Trimming took 7 bases from V and 6 from J, leaving 12 bases between them. This CDR3 spans 13 amino acids. Germline CDR1 reads LNHDA; CDR2 reads SQIVND (reference sequence).

The chain uses TRBV10-3 and TRBJ1-1; 11 positions match TRBD1. Per germline, CDR1 ENHRY and CDR2 SYGVKD. The CDR3 covers 14 residues. After removal of 6 bases from V and 2 bases from J, the junction contained 2 bases not matched to a gene. CDR3 bases: TGTGCCATCAGCTGGACAGGGGGCAACACTGAAGCTTTCTTT. Amino acid sequence: CAISWTGGNTEAFF.

On this clonotype: One junction end disagrees with the germline gene, perhaps due to a read error. Written as DNA, the CDR3 is TGTGCCAGCAGCTCCCCAAACAGGGGTAATAACTCACCCCTCCACTTT. Its translation: CASSSPNRGNNSPLHF. V is TRBV6-1 and J is TRBJ1-6; TRBD1 matches at 7 bases. Germline V gives CDR1 MNHNS, CDR2 SASEGT. CDR3 length: 16 residues.

In its sample, this clonotype was seen many times. The missing conserved phenylalanine or tryptophan at the end of this CDR3 makes a read error likely. The rearrangement uses TRBV6-4 and TRBJ1-6, with 7 bases identical to TRBD1. This CDR3 is built from 12 residues. V lost 9 bases to trimming and J lost 7 bases; unmatched junction nucleotides: 3. Per the germline V gene, CDR1 is MRHNA and CDR2 is SNTAGT. Written as DNA, the CDR3 is TGTGCCAGAAGGACAGGCAATTCACCCCTCCACTCT. Residues: CARRTGNSPLHS.